One TCR beta chain is described in this entry. The antigen is not known. This record belongs to a study of blood T cells in healthy people across ages. General study findings and limits: Samples with more naive T cells showed higher observed beta diversity. Long-lived donors carried more naive CD4+ cells and greater diversity than aged donors.

V lost 6 bases and J 5 bases, leaving 11 bases between the germline ends. The CDR3 sequence is 14 residues long. CDR1 is MNHEY and CDR2 is SVGAGI in the germline V gene. A second PCR of roughly 7 to 11 cycles used a sample-barcoded 5' primer and a J-beta primer mix. TCRdb reprocessed the 5' RACE reads with MiXCR, giving one entry per CDR3 protein. The sample consists of about 780,000 distinct CDR3 sequences, around 24% of them appearing once. The sample was also reused in another study, on T cells of mothers and their children.

V and J are TRBV6-5 and TRBJ1-6, with D hard to call. The specimen sequenced was blood. This receptor was obtained from a boy between 10 and 17 years old in good health. The CDR3, as DNA: TGTGCCAGCAGGGTTCGGTGGGATAATTCACCCCTCCACTTT. It is translated as CASRVRWDNSPLHF.